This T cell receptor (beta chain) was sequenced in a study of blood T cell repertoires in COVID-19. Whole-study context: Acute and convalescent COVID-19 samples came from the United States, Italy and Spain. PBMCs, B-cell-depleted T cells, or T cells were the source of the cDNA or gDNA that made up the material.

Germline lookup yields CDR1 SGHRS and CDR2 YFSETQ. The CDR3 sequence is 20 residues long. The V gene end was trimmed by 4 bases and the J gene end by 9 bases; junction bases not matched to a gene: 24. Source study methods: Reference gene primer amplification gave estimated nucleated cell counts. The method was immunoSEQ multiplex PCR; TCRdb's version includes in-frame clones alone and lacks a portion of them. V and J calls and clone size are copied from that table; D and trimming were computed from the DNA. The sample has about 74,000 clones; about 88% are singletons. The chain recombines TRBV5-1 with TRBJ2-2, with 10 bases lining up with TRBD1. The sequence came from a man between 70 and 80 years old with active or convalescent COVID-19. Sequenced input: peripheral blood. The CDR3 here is CASSNAGQGLVGAGMRELFF. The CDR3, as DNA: TGCGCCAGCAGCAATGCGGGACAGGGGCTGGTCGGTGCAGGCATGCGGGAGCTGTTTTTT.